The present entry profiles one T cell receptor (beta chain) with its context. Its binding antigen is unknown. The record has no base qualities; no much larger clone is one base away. Counted from cysteine to phenylalanine, this CDR3 has 13 amino acids. Just the 39-base CDR3 DNA is kept, in frame starting at base 1. V lost 3 bases and J lost 1 base; the stretch between them is 9 bases long. Per the germline V gene, SQVTM is the CDR1 and ANQGSEA is the CDR2. The data belong to a study of blood T cell repertoires in COVID-19 (dated by TCRdb to the early 2020s). In the study overall: Samples from collaborators originated in the United States, Italy and Spain and spanned both the acute and convalescent phases of COVID-19. The material from the prospective study consisted of cDNA or gDNA derived from T cells, B-cell-depleted T cells, or PBMCs. The dataset comprised deeply sampled blood TCRbeta repertoires from subjects exposed to, actively infected with, or recovered from COVID-19. The repertoires were released in a freely available public database intended as a resource for research on the immune response to SARS-CoV-2. The samples were drawn from the first 160 participants of the ongoing ImmuneRACE study and from 1,254 subjects provided by 6 global collaborators. Nearly every sample came with metadata listing a de-identified subject ID, COVID-19 status, age in years and sex. Where available, HLA class I and class II types were obtained from metadata supplied by the sample provider rather than from assay-based typing. Broader findings and caveats from the paper: Clinical and demographic metadata were provided uncurated, with the amount varying by source and participant.

The immunoSEQ Assay, a bias-controlled multiplex PCR, was used to amplify TCRbeta CDR3 regions from genomic DNA. For the original study's pipeline: The number of nucleated cells in each sample was estimated from the amplification of reference gene primers within the assay. Sequence reads were collapsed and filtered to measure the absolute abundance of every unique TCRbeta CDR3 rearrangement. For each sample, productive Simpson clonality was calculated by taking the square root of Simpson's diversity index across productive rearrangements. TCRdb carries this immuneACCESS record with in-frame sequences only. Its versions omit some clonotypes, under half of them owing to an unresolved V gene in the studies checked, with the rest unexplained. V and J calls and clone size come straight from that table; D and trimming were deduced from the DNA. This sample holds approximately 500,000 clones; over 75% were observed only once. The ten largest make up roughly 3.1% of the sample.

The collaborating institutions used their own protocols to collect whole blood in K2EDTA tubes. Collaborator samples were shipped for TCRbeta analysis as frozen whole blood, isolated PBMCs, or DNA extracted from either sample type. The sample was peripheral blood. Recombination linked TRBV29-1 to TRBJ1-1; the D gene is perhaps TRBD1, on 5 matching bases. This clonotype was obtained from a human donor in a cohort sampled during active COVID-19. The CDR3 loop reads CSVDRVRNTEAFF. The nucleotide sequence reads TGCAGCGTTGACAGGGTAAGGAACACTGAAGCTTTCTTT.